This T cell receptor beta chain was captured by sequencing in a study of T cells after yellow fever vaccination. The overall study: Libraries from low-cell-number fractions were prepared with the SMART-Seq v4 Ultra Low Input RNA kit.

A 5'RACE template-switching step, the method used to make TCR cDNA, added a universal primer site and UMIs. TCRdb ran MiXCR on the 5' RACE reads and lists one entry per CDR3 protein. In the table there are 300,000 to 400,000 distinct CDR3 sequences, roughly an eighth of which are singletons. Study-level findings and limits: The study re-detected most primary-vaccination clones after the booster (roughly 95% CD4, around 89% CD8).

This clonotype showed up just a few times. Its antigen is unidentified. The V end was cut by 4 bases, the J end by 4 bases, with 18 bases between. The CDR3 has 16 residues. CDR1 is SGHRS, CDR2 YFSETQ, per germline. The chain is built from TRBV5-1 and TRBJ2-1, with D possibly called TRBD1 or TRBD2 (6 bases each). Material: CD4+ T cells sorted from PBMCs, obtained 15 days after the yellow fever booster vaccination. This TCR was recovered from a man between 18 and 29 years old who received the YFV17D yellow fever vaccine. CDR3 sequence (DNA): TGCGCCAGCAGCGGACCGGGGGCTCTACCGTACAATGAGCAGTTCTTC. As protein: CASSGPGALPYNEQFF.